This section outlines one T cell receptor (beta chain) sequence together with its context. Its target is unknown. These data come from a study of Ad26.COV2.S vaccination and SARS-CoV-2 variants. Background on the study: Ad26.COV2.S shots went into the muscle once or twice, 56 days apart. Whole-study results and caveats: Across vaccine and placebo recipients, the breadth of non-spike TCRs was similar. Placebo recipients showed lower spike-specific TCR breadth than vaccinees. CD8+ and CD4+ T cells specific for spike reportedly responded with substantial breadth after vaccination.

The CDR3 sequence is 12 residues long. Trimming took off 0 bases at V and 6 bases at J, with 7 bases between the two ends. CDR1 is SGHDT, CDR2 YYEEEE, per germline. The treatment here: about 20 received Ad26.COV2.S at low or high dose, single or two shots; roughly 5 received placebo; per-sample allocation not given. The samples date from day 63 after the first vaccine or placebo injection. The data were produced by immunoSEQ multiplex PCR, yet TCRdb's version contains in-frame clones alone and is incomplete. Here the sample spans hundreds of thousands of clones, about 90% being singletons. V is TRBV5-6 and J is TRBJ2-7; D gene unclear. The sequences come from peripheral blood, collected in a trial of Ad26.COV2.S vaccine versus placebo. The TCR was taken from a person between 18 and 59 years old who received the Ad26.COV2.S COVID-19 vaccine or a placebo. The CDR3 coding sequence is TGTGCCAGCAGCTTGGGGATACTCGAGCAGTACTTC. Amino acids: CASSLGILEQYF.